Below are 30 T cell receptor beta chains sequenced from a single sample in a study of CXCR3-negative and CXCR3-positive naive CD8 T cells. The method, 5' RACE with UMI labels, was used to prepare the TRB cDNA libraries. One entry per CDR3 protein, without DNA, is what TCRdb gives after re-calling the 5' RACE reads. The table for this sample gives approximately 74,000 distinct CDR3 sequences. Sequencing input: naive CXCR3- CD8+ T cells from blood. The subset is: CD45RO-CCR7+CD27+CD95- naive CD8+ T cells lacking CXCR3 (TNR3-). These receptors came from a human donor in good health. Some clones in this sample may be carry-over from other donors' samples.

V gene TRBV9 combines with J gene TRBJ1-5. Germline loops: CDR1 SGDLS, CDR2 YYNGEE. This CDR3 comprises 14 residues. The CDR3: CASSVAGINQPQHF.

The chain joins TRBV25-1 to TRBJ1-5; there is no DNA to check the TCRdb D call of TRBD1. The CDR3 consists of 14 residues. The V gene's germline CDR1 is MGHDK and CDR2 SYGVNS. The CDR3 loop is CASSEGQYNQPQHF.

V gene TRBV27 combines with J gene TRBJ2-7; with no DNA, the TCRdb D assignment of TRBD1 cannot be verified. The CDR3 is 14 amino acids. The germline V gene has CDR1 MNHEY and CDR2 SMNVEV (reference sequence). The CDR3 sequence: CASSLLGGAYEQYF.

This chain's CDR3 is CASSLGSRPYNEQFF. J is TRBJ2-1 and V is TRBV5-1. From germline, CDR1 is SGHRS and CDR2 YFSETQ. This CDR3 region has 15 residues.

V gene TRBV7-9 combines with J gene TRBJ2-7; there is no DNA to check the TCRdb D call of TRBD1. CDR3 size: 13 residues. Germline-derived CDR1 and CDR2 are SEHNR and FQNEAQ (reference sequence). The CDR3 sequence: CASSPMPGGEQYF. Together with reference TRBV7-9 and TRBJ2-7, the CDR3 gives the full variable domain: DTGVSQNPRHKITKRGQNVTFRCDPISEHNRLYWYRQTLGQGPEFLTYFQNEAQLEKSRLLSDRFSAERPKGSFSTLEIQRTEQGDSAMYLCASSPMPGGEQYFGPGTRLTVT.

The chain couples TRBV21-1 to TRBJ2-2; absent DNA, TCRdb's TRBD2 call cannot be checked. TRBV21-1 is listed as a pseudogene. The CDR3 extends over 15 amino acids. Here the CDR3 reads CASSETSGRTGELFF.

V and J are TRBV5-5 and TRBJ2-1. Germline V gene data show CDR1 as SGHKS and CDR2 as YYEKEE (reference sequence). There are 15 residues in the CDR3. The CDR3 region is CASSLDTSSYNEQFF.

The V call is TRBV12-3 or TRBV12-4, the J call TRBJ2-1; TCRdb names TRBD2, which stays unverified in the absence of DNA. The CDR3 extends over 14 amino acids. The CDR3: CASTGPRDHNEQFF.

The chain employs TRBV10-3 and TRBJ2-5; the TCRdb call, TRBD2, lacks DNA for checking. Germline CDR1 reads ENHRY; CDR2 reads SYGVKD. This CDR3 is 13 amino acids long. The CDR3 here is CAISQGGMETQYF.

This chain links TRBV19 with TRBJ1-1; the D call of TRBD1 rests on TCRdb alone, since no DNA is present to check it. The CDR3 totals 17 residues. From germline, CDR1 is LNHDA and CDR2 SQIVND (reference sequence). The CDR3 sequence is CASTLTAGTGPNTEAFF.

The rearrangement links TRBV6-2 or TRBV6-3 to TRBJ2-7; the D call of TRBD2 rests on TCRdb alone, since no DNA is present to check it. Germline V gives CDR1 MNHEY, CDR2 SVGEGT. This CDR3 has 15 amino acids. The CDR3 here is CASSQTEGWTYEQYF.

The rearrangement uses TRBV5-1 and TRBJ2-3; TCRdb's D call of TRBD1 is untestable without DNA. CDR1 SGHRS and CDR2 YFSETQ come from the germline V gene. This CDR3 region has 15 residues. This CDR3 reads CASSFGGANTDTQYF.

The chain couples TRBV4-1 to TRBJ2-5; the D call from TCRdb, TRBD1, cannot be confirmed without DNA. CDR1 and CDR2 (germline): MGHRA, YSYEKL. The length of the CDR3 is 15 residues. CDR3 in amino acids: CASSQVPGSGETQYF.

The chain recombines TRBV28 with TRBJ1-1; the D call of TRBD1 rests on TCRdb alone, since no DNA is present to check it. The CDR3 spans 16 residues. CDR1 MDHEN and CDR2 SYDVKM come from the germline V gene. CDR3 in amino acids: CASKLAVAGAGTEAFF.

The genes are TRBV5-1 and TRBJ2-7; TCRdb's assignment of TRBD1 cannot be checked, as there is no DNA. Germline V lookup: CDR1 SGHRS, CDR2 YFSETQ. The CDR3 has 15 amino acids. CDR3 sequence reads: CASSLGRTGSDEQYF. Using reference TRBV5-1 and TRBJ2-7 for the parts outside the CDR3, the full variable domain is KAGVTQTPRYLIKTRGQQVTLSCSPISGHRSVSWYQQTPGQGLQFLFEYFSETQRNKGNFPGRFSGRQFSNSRSEMNVSTLELGDSALYLCASSLGRTGSDEQYFGPGTRLTVT.

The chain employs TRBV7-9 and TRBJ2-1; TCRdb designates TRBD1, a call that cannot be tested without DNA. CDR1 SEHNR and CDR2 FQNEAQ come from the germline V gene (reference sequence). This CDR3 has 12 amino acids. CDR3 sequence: CASSRTGSEQFF.

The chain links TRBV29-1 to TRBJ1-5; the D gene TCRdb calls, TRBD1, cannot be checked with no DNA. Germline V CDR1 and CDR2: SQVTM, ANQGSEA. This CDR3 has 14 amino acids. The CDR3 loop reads CSVQTGSVGQPQHF.

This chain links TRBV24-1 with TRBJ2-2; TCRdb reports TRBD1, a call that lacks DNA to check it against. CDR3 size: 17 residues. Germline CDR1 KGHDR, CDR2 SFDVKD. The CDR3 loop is CATSEPGTIPNTGELFF.

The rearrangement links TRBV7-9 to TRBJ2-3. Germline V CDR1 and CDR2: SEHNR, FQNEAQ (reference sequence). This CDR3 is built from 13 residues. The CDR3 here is CASSLKGRDTQYF.

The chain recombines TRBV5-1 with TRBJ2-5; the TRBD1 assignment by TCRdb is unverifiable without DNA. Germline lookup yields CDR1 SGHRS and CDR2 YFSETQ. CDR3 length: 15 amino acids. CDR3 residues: CASSLVRGPQETQYF. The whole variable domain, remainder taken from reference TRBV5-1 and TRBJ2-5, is KAGVTQTPRYLIKTRGQQVTLSCSPISGHRSVSWYQQTPGQGLQFLFEYFSETQRNKGNFPGRFSGRQFSNSRSEMNVSTLELGDSALYLCASSLVRGPQETQYFGPGTRLLVL.

The CDR3 spells CSVRGLLETDTQYF. This chain links TRBV29-1 with TRBJ2-3; checking the TCRdb D call of TRBD2 is not possible without DNA. In germline, CDR1 is SQVTM, CDR2 ANQGSEA. The CDR3 covers 14 residues.

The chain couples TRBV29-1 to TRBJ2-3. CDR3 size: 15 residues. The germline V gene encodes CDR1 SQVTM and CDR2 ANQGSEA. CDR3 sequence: CSVSTPDGYTDTQYF.

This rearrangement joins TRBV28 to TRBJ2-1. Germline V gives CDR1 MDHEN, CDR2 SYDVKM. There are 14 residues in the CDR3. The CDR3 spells CASSYIASYNEQFF. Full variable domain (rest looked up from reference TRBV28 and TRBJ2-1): DVKVTQSSRYLVKRTGEKVFLECVQDMDHENMFWYRQDPGLGLRLIYFSYDVKMKEKGDIPEGYSVSREKKERFSLILESASTNQTSMYLCASSYIASYNEQFFGPGTRLTVL.

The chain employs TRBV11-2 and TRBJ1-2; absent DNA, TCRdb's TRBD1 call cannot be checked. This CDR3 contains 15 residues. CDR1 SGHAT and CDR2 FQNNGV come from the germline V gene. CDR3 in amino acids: CASSLGLGQGFGYTF. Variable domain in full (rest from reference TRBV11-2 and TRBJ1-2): EAGVAQSPRYKIIEKRQSVAFWCNPISGHATLYWYQQILGQGPKLLIQFQNNGVVDDSQLPKDRFSAERLKGVDSTLKIQPAKLEDSAVYLCASSLGLGQGFGYTFGSGTRLTVV.

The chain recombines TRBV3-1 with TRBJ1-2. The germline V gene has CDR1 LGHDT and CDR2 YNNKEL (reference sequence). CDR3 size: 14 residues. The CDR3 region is CASSHRILQPVYTF.

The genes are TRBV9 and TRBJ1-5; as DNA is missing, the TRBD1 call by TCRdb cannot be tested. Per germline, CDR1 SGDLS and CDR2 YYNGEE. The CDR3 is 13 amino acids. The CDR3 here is CASSVQGAEPQHF.

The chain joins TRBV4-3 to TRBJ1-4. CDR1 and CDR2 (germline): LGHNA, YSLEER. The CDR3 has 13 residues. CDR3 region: CASSQDQAEKLFF.

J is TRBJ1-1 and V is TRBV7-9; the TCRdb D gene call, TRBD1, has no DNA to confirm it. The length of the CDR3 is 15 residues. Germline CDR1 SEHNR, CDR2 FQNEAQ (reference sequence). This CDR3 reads CASSSETGGNTEAFF.

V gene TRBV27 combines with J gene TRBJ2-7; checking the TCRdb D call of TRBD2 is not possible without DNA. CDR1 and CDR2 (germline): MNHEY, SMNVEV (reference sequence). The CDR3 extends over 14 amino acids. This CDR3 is CASRAQTRNYEQYF.

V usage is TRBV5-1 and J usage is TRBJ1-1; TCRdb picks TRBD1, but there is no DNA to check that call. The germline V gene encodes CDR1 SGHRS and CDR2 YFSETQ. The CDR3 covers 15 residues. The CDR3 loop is CASSRRTGMNTEAFF.